This T cell receptor (beta chain) is drawn from a study of T-cell reconstitution after alpha-beta-depleted transplantation in children. In germline, CDR1 is KGHSH, CDR2 LQKENI. V lost 5 bases and J 8 bases, leaving 12 bases between the germline ends. This CDR3 region has 12 residues. This clonotype has a handful of counts. Preparing the TCRbeta library involved the use of unique molecular identifiers. MiXCR, run by TCRdb on the PCR reads, gives a single entry per CDR3 protein. The table shows about 460,000 distinct CDR3 sequences, with roughly an eighth occurring only once. The material sequenced was PBMCs from the stem cell graft donor, taken from the stem cell graft. The TCR was taken from a human donor who donated a stem cell graft to a child with combined immunodeficiency. The chain uses TRBV18 and TRBJ1-2; possible D gene TRBD1, 6 bases. CDR3 amino acids: CASSSWDKGYTF. The CDR3 DNA is TGTGCCAGCTCATCATGGGACAAGGGCTACACCTTC.